One sample yielded the 29 T cell receptor beta chains listed below, sequenced in a study of blood T cell repertoires in COVID-19. Assay: immunoSEQ multiplex PCR; the TCRdb copy retains only in-frame clones and omits some. The table has over 150,000 clones, about 90% seen once. Specimen: peripheral blood. These receptors were collected from a man aged 70-80 years with active or convalescent COVID-19.

The chain carries TRBV24-1 and TRBJ2-4; D might be TRBD2 (5 bases). Trimming stripped 3 bases from V and 1 base from J, with 15 bases between. The CDR3 length is 17 residues. CDR1 and CDR2 from the germline V gene are KGHDR and SFDVKD. The CDR3 region has the DNA TGTGCCACCAGTGATCCCCGGGCGGGCTGGGCCAAAAACATTCAGTACTTC. It is translated as CATSDPRAGWAKNIQYF.

The rearrangement uses TRBV7-8 and TRBJ2-3, with TRBD1 matching over 8 bases. J lost 6 bases, V lost 5 bases, and 13 bases had no gene match. CDR1 and CDR2 (germline): SGHVS, FQNEAQ. The CDR3 is made up of 16 amino acids. CDR3 sequence (DNA): TGTGCCAGCAGCCCCGCCCCGACAGGGGTTGGGGATACGCAGTATTTT. It encodes CASSPAPTGVGDTQYF.

The J gene is TRBJ2-6, the V gene TRBV28; D may be TRBD1 (6 bases). This CDR3 region has 15 residues. V lost 5 bases to trimming and J lost 4 bases, with 12 bases between them. The V gene's germline CDR1 is MDHEN and CDR2 SYDVKM. This CDR3 reads CASSKGGLGANVLTF. The CDR3 DNA sequence: TGTGCCAGCAGTAAAGGGGGTCTGGGGGCCAACGTCCTGACTTTC.

This sequence joins TRBV2 and TRBJ1-5, with a possible D match to TRBD1 (5 bases). Germline values: CDR1 SNHLY, CDR2 FYNNEI. Trimming removed 8 bases from V and 1 base from J, with 12 bases in between. The CDR3 totals 14 residues. CDR3 sequence: CASGGSRSNQPQHF. CDR3 nucleotide sequence: TGTGCCAGCGGGGGGAGTAGAAGCAATCAGCCCCAGCATTTT.

The chain carries TRBV7-3 and TRBJ2-1; TRBD2 aligns across 16 bases. CDR1 is SGHTA and CDR2 is FQGTGA in the germline V gene. The V and J ends lost 3 bases and 6 bases, in that order; junction bases with no gene match: 8. The CDR3 contains 18 residues. CDR3 nucleotide sequence: TGTGCCAGCAGCTTGGGGACTAGCGGGAGGGCAAGGCGCAATGAGCAGTTCTTC. Translating it yields CASSLGTSGRARRNEQFF.

CDR3 nucleotides: TGTGCCTGCCAGGCTCCGGGGTTCTCACCCCTCCACTTT. Translating gives CACQAPGFSPLHF. The chain couples TRBV30 to TRBJ1-6; D gene ambiguous. The V and J ends lost 6 bases and 10 bases respectively, with 16 bases between them. The CDR3 consists of 13 residues. Germline CDR1 is GTSNPN and CDR2 is SVGIG (reference sequence).

The rearrangement joins TRBV5-1 to TRBJ1-2, with D unresolved. CDR1 is SGHRS, CDR2 YFSETQ, per germline. V gave up 0 bases and J gave up 3 bases, with 9 bases separating them. This CDR3 is 14 amino acids long. This chain's CDR3 is CASSLAEGYYGYTF. The CDR3 DNA reads as TGCGCCAGCAGCTTGGCGGAGGGCTACTATGGCTACACCTTC.

The chain recombines TRBV21-1 with TRBJ2-1; the D segment call TRBD1 is taken from the table without a DNA check. TRBV21-1 is an annotated pseudogene. The CDR3 runs to 15 residues. The CDR3 reads CASSRGGGGSGEQFF. Here the CDR3 DNA reads TGTGCCAGCAGCCGAGGGGGTGGTGGGTCGGGTGAGCAGTTCTTC.

The rearrangement links TRBV30 to TRBJ1-5; no firm D call. Germline-derived CDR1 and CDR2 are GTSNPN and SVGIG (reference sequence). V dropped 1 base and J dropped 2 bases, with 6 bases sitting between them. This CDR3 has 13 residues. CDR3 nucleotides: TGTGCCTGGAGTGCGGGAGGCAATCAGCCCCAGCATTTT. Protein: CAWSAGGNQPQHF.

The chain uses TRBV15 and TRBJ2-7, with a possible D match to TRBD1 (6 bases). Germline CDR1 LNHNV, CDR2 YYDKDF (reference sequence). With 1 base removed from V and 7 bases from J, the gap between germline ends came to 14 bases. The CDR3 is 14 residues long. The CDR3 DNA sequence: TGTGCCACCAGCAGAGGACAGGCGGTGTGGGAGCAGTACTTC. This encodes CATSRGQAVWEQYF. Filled out from reference TRBV15 and TRBJ2-7, the complete variable domain reads DAMVIQNPRYQVTQFGKPVTLSCSQTLNHNVMYWYQQKSSQAPKLLFHYYDKDFNNEADTPDNFQSRRPNTSFCFLDIRSPGLGDTAMYLCATSRGQAVWEQYFGPGTRLTVT.

This clone was found once. J is TRBJ1-1 and V is TRBV19; possibly TRBD1 for D (5 bases). V was trimmed by 7 bases and J by 0 bases, leaving 12 bases between them. The CDR3 totals 14 residues. CDR1 LNHDA and CDR2 SQIVND come from the germline V gene (reference sequence). CDR3 residues: CASKDDSLNTEAFF. CDR3 nucleotides: TGTGCCAGTAAAGACGACAGTTTGAACACTGAAGCTTTCTTT. Supplemented by reference TRBV19 and TRBJ1-1, the full variable domain reads DGGITQSPKYLFRKEGQNVTLSCEQNLNHDAMYWYRQDPGQGLRLIYYSQIVNDFQKGDIAEGYSVSREKKESFPLTVTSAQKNPTAFYLCASKDDSLNTEAFFGQGTRLTVV.

This chain uses TRBV2 with TRBJ2-2; a possible D gene is TRBD1 (6 bases). Germline V gene data show CDR1 as SNHLY and CDR2 as FYNNEI. V was clipped by 3 bases and J by 6 bases, with 20 bases between them. The CDR3 is made up of 17 amino acids. The CDR3 DNA sequence: TGTGCCAGCAGTGATGTCGGGGCGCCAGGGGACGCCGGGGAGCTGTTTTTT. Translation gives CASSDVGAPGDAGELFF.

The chain joins TRBV24-1 to TRBJ2-5; D may be TRBD2 (6 bases). The length of the CDR3 is 12 residues. V was clipped by 5 bases and J by 7 bases, with 10 bases between them. Germline lookup yields CDR1 KGHDR and CDR2 SFDVKD. CDR3 amino acids: CATSVMGGTQYF. As DNA, the CDR3 is TGTGCCACCAGTGTTATGGGGGGGACCCAGTACTTC.

CDR3 nucleotide sequence: TGTGCCAGCATGGGAGGGGGAGATGGCTACACCTTC. It yields the protein CASMGGGDGYTF. The genes are TRBV6-6 and TRBJ1-2; tentatively, D is TRBD1 (6 bases). The V and J ends lost 7 bases and 6 bases respectively, with 12 bases between them. CDR1 is MNHNY and CDR2 is SVGAGI in the germline V gene (reference sequence). This CDR3 is 12 amino acids long.

The chain has TRBV10-3 and TRBJ2-1; 7 positions agree with TRBD1. Germline CDR1 is ENHRY and CDR2 is SYGVKD. The CDR3 is made up of 14 amino acids. The ends lost 1 base at V and 6 bases at J; junction bases unmatched: 3. CDR3 residues: CAISELAGGNEQFF. CDR3 coding DNA: TGTGCCATCAGTGAGTTGGCAGGGGGCAATGAGCAGTTCTTC.

The CDR3 protein is CSAPTGVANTEAFF. Here the CDR3 DNA reads TGCAGCGCACCCACGGGGGTAGCGAACACTGAAGCTTTCTTT. The V gene is TRBV29-1, the J gene TRBJ1-1; possibly TRBD1 for D (5 bases). Germline loops: CDR1 SQVTM, CDR2 ANQGSEA. The CDR3 consists of 14 residues. The germline V and J ends were trimmed by 7 bases and 1 base, with 16 bases remaining between them.

The chain carries TRBV5-1 and TRBJ1-2; a possible D gene is TRBD1 (5 bases). Germline V gives CDR1 SGHRS, CDR2 YFSETQ. The V gene lost 4 bases and the J gene lost 2 bases, with 6 bases spanning the gap. The CDR3 is 12 amino acids. The CDR3 loop is CASSAGNYGYTF. In nucleotides, the CDR3 is TGCGCCAGCAGCGCAGGGAACTATGGCTACACCTTC.

The V call is TRBV6-5, the J call TRBJ1-5; 10 positions match TRBD1. The CDR3 is made up of 15 amino acids. Trimming at V came to 6 bases and at J to 5 bases, leaving 7 bases not matched to a gene. Germline V gene lookup returns CDR1 MNHEY and CDR2 SVGAGI. This chain's CDR3 is CASRRQGAKDQPQHF. The DNA of the CDR3 is TGTGCCAGCAGAAGACAGGGGGCTAAGGATCAGCCCCAGCATTTT.

The rearrangement joins TRBV10-1 to TRBJ1-4, with 7 bases that match TRBD1. Germline V gene data show CDR1 as WNHNN and CDR2 as SYGVQD (reference sequence). V was pared by 6 bases and J by 7 bases, with 8 bases of the junction left unmatched. This CDR3 spans 14 amino acids. CDR3 loop: CASSSGTASEKLFF. The CDR3 nucleotides read TGCGCCAGCAGCTCCGGGACAGCAAGTGAAAAACTGTTTTTT.

This chain connects TRBV2 to TRBJ2-7, with D possibly being TRBD1 (6 bases). CDR1 is SNHLY and CDR2 is FYNNEI in the germline V gene. The CDR3 extends over 15 amino acids. Trimming took off 4 bases at V and 1 base at J, with 14 bases between the two ends. CDR3 loop: CASSGGRRESYEQYF. The DNA for the CDR3 is TGTGCCAGCAGTGGGGGGCGGCGTGAGTCCTACGAGCAGTACTTC.

This clone was detected a few times. The chain is built from TRBV19 and TRBJ2-1, with TRBD1 as a possible D gene (5 bases). V lost 3 bases and J lost 6, with 18 bases in between. The CDR3 runs to 16 residues. Germline loops: CDR1 LNHDA, CDR2 SQIVND (reference sequence). The CDR3 nucleotides read TGTGCCAGTAGTATGGCCGTCCCAGGGCTCGGCAATGAGCAGTTCTTC. Translated: CASSMAVPGLGNEQFF.

The chain uses TRBV15 and TRBJ1-2; 7 nucleotides align to TRBD1. CDR1 and CDR2 (germline): LNHNV, YYDKDF (reference sequence). The J segment lost 4 bases and the V segment lost 5 bases, leaving 10 bases of the junction unmatched. The CDR3 is 15 amino acids. The CDR3 nucleotides read TGTGCCACCAGCCCGTCCGGGACAGCGGTCTATGGCTACACCTTC. Its protein is CATSPSGTAVYGYTF.

This clone was seen a single time. V gene TRBV19 combines with J gene TRBJ2-1; 10 bases line up with TRBD2. Germline CDR1 and CDR2: LNHDA and SQIVND (reference sequence). The CDR3 is made up of 19 amino acids. Trimming removed 4 bases from V and 5 bases from J; junction bases left unmatched: 17. The CDR3 DNA sequence: TGTGCCAGTAGTAATTGGGGGGCTAGCGGGAGCCCTGGGGACAATGAGCAGTTCTTC. It encodes CASSNWGASGSPGDNEQFF.

The chain is built from TRBV24-1 and TRBJ1-2; D gene ambiguous. The V and J ends lost 3 bases and 4 bases respectively, with 11 bases between them. The CDR3 spans 14 residues. The germline V gene has CDR1 KGHDR and CDR2 SFDVKD. The CDR3 sequence: CATSDPVNTYGYTF. The CDR3 bases are TGTGCCACCAGTGATCCCGTGAACACCTATGGCTACACCTTC.

This chain joins TRBV7-2 and TRBJ2-1; 9 bases align to TRBD2. Germline-derived CDR1 and CDR2 are SGHTA and FQGNSA. J lost 0 bases, V lost 5 bases, and 2 bases had no gene match. This CDR3 is 15 amino acids long. CDR3 DNA sequence: TGTGCCAGCAGCATGACTAGCGGCTCCTACAATGAGCAGTTCTTC. It is translated as CASSMTSGSYNEQFF.

This chain uses TRBV7-9 with TRBJ2-1; 10 nucleotides match TRBD2. CDR1 and CDR2 (germline): SEHNR, FQNEAQ (reference sequence). This CDR3 comprises 16 residues. V gave up 5 bases and J gave up 7 bases; unmatched junction bases: 11. CDR3 region: CASSRDGLAVLNEQFF. The DNA for the CDR3 is TGTGCCAGCAGCCGCGATGGACTAGCGGTCTTAAATGAGCAGTTCTTC.

The rearrangement joins TRBV6-2 or TRBV6-3 to TRBJ1-2; D possibly corresponds to TRBD1 (6 bases). From germline, CDR1 is MNHEY and CDR2 SVGEGT. The CDR3 is 14 residues long. V was clipped by 2 bases and J by 7 bases, with 14 bases between them. The CDR3 sequence is CASSYRLQGFGYTF. The CDR3 DNA sequence: TGTGCCAGCAGTTACCGCCTACAGGGATTTGGCTACACCTTC.

This chain connects TRBV9 to TRBJ1-2, with TRBD1 matching 9 bases. Trimming took 0 bases from V and 8 from J; bases not matched to a gene: 2. The CDR3 spans 13 residues. Germline CDR1 is SGDLS and CDR2 is YYNGEE. The DNA for the CDR3 is TGTGCCAGCAGCGTAGAGGGACAGGGAGGCTACACCTTC. This translates into CASSVEGQGGYTF.

The chain is built from TRBV18 and TRBJ1-3, with D unresolved. The V end was cut by 3 bases, the J end by 0 bases, with 15 bases between. This CDR3 is 17 amino acids long. CDR1 is KGHSH, CDR2 LQKENI, per germline. The CDR3 protein is CASSPDRRPFSGNTIYF. CDR3 sequence (DNA): TGTGCCAGCTCACCCGATCGGCGGCCATTCTCTGGAAACACCATATATTTT.